What follows are 14 T cell receptor beta chains derived from one specimen sequenced in a study of post-analysis software for immune sequencing data. TCR beta libraries were prepared from cDNA with unique molecular identifiers. A single record per CDR3 protein comes from TCRdb applying MiXCR to the PCR reads. Here the sample spans hundreds of thousands of distinct CDR3 sequences, under 55% being singletons. Study observations and caveats: TRBV5-6, TRBV5-1 and TRBV20-1 belonged to a set of a handful of TRBV segments that were more frequent in patients than controls.

These receptors' antigens are unknown. Material: blood. Receptor source: a girl aged 5 to 17 with multiple sclerosis.

This chain joins TRBV27 and TRBJ2-1; maybe TRBD2 (6 bases). The CDR3 contains 16 residues. V lost 1 base and J lost 2, with 12 bases in between. Germline-derived CDR1 and CDR2 are MNHEY and SMNVEV (reference sequence). The CDR3 bases are TGTGCCAGCAGTTTATTTCGGGAGTTAACCTACAATGAGCAGTTCTTC. This gives the protein CASSLFRELTYNEQFF.

CDR3 region: CASSIQGFVLWGYGYTF. CDR3 in DNA: TGTGCCAGCAGCATACAGGGATTCGTCCTTTGGGGCTATGGCTACACCTTC. J is TRBJ1-2 and V is TRBV6-2 or TRBV6-3; D might be TRBD1 (6 bases). CDR1 and CDR2 from the germline V gene are MNHEY and SVGEGT. The CDR3 extends over 17 amino acids. V gave up 6 bases and J gave up 4 bases, with 24 bases separating them.

V and J are TRBV2 and TRBJ2-5, with 12 positions matching TRBD2. CDR3 size: 17 residues. Germline V CDR1 and CDR2: SNHLY, FYNNEI. The J segment lost 5 bases and the V segment lost 3 bases, leaving 10 bases of the junction unmatched. Here the CDR3 reads CASSDGLTSGRKETQYF. CDR3 DNA sequence: TGTGCCAGCAGTGACGGTTTAACTAGCGGGAGGAAGGAGACCCAGTACTTC.

The chain employs TRBV7-8 and TRBJ2-1; D remains ambiguous. Germline CDR1 SGHVS, CDR2 FQNEAQ. V shed 3 bases and J shed 3 bases, with 6 bases lying between them. This CDR3 contains 13 residues. CDR3 sequence: CASSFESYNEQFF. The CDR3 DNA sequence: TGTGCCAGCAGCTTCGAGAGCTACAATGAGCAGTTCTTC.

This clonotype turned up a few times. The chain links TRBV20-1 to TRBJ2-1; 10 positions agree with TRBD2. The CDR3 totals 15 residues. CDR1 is DFQATT and CDR2 is SNEGSKA in the germline V gene (reference sequence). Trimming at V came to 5 bases and at J to 9 bases, leaving 13 bases not matched to a gene. The CDR3 DNA follows: TGCAGTGCTCGCACCGGGACTAGCGTGTACTCTGAGCAGTTCTTC. Its translation: CSARTGTSVYSEQFF.

To note about this clonotype: The junction departs from the called germline gene at one end, perhaps through a read error. The J gene is TRBJ2-7, the V gene TRBV20-1, with D hard to call. Germline V gene sequence: CDR1 DFQATT, CDR2 SNEGSKA (reference sequence). The CDR3 runs 14 residues. The CDR3 loop is CSARDGSGSYEQYF. For the CDR3, the DNA is TGCAGTGCTAGAGATGGGTCGGGCTCCTACGAACAGTACTTC.

The gene calls are TRBV20-1 and TRBJ2-5, with 11 bases that match TRBD2. The germline CDR1 and CDR2 sequences are DFQATT and SNEGSKA (reference sequence). The CDR3 has 13 residues. The V and J ends lost 7 bases and 2 bases, in that order; junction bases with no gene match: 3. The CDR3 nucleotides read TGCAGTGAATCTAGCGGGAGGCAAGAGACCCAGTACTTC. Translating it yields CSESSGRQETQYF.

V and J are TRBV7-9 and TRBJ1-5; possibly TRBD1 for D (5 bases). The ends were cut back, 6 bases at V and 2 bases at J, with 17 bases in the middle. Germline V CDR1 and CDR2: SEHNR, FQNEAQ (reference sequence). CDR3 length equals 16 residues. CDR3 residues: CASSQTGPAGNQPQHF. CDR3 nucleotides: TGTGCCAGCAGTCAAACAGGCCCGGCAGGCAATCAGCCCCAGCATTTT.

This chain uses TRBV5-1 with TRBJ2-4; 10 bases match TRBD1. The J call may be mistaken, given a closer DNA end match to TRBJ2-7. CDR3 length: 15 residues. Per germline, CDR1 SGHRS and CDR2 YFSETQ. The CDR3 protein is CASSLEGTGVNEQYF. CDR3 DNA: TGCGCCAGCAGCTTGGAAGGGACAGGGGTAAACGAGCAGTACTTC.

Points on this clonotype: At one end the junction does not follow the germline gene, possibly because of a read error. CDR3 coding DNA: TGCAGTGCTAGGGATAGAGGGCAGGGAAACACGGAAGCTTTCTTT. Residues: CSARDRGQGNTEAFF. V is TRBV20-1 and J is TRBJ1-1, with D perhaps TRBD1 (5 bases). The CDR3 totals 15 residues. Germline CDR1 and CDR2: DFQATT and SNEGSKA (reference sequence).

The chain is built from TRBV18 and TRBJ2-1; weak D call: TRBD2 (6 bases). CDR1 and CDR2 (germline): KGHSH, LQKENI. The CDR3 has 16 amino acids. V gave up 2 bases and J gave up 2 bases, with 13 bases separating them. The CDR3 DNA follows: TGTGCCAGCTCACCAGCGCGGGTAGCGGCCTACAATGAGCAGTTCTTC. This sequence encodes CASSPARVAAYNEQFF.

This sequence joins TRBV3-1 and TRBJ2-3, with D hard to call. CDR1 is LGHDT, CDR2 YNNKEL, per germline (reference sequence). Trimming removed 3 bases at V and 5 bases at J, with 6 bases between. The CDR3 is 12 amino acids. CDR3 residues: CASSQSLDTQYF. CDR3 sequence (DNA): TGTGCCAGCAGCCAGAGCTTAGATACGCAGTATTTT.

The chain carries TRBV20-1 and TRBJ1-4, with D hard to call. The V end was cut by 5 bases, the J end by 8 bases, with 21 bases between. Germline V gene sequence: CDR1 DFQATT, CDR2 SNEGSKA (reference sequence). This CDR3 has 15 residues. The CDR3 spells CSAPDEKGSREKLFF. CDR3 nucleotide sequence: TGCAGTGCTCCGGACGAAAAAGGAAGTCGAGAAAAACTGTTTTTT.

The V call is TRBV27, the J call TRBJ2-1; maybe TRBD2 (6 bases). Germline V gene lookup returns CDR1 MNHEY and CDR2 SMNVEV (reference sequence). The V end lost 4 bases, the J end lost 4 bases, and 11 bases lay between the germline ends. This CDR3 is 14 amino acids long. For the CDR3, the DNA is TGTGCCAGCAGTTCCCTGACTAGATACAATGAGCAGTTCTTC. Translating it yields CASSSLTRYNEQFF.